Detailed here is one T cell receptor (beta chain). It was with a sample-barcoded 5' primer and a J-beta primer mix that a second PCR of about 7 to 12 cycles was run. TCRdb redid the calling of the 5' RACE reads with MiXCR, one entry per CDR3 protein. Of hundreds of thousands of distinct CDR3 sequences listed, about 50% were seen once; the top ten hold 13%. Samples each had at least 6 micrograms of total RNA extracted. This entry belongs to a study of blood T cells in healthy people across ages. This receptor was identified in a woman over 75 in good health. Sample: blood.

CDR3 sequence: CSAWDLRAYEQYF. The CDR3 region has the DNA TGCAGTGCGTGGGACCTCAGGGCCTACGAGCAGTACTTC. V gene TRBV20-1 combines with J gene TRBJ2-7, with D tentatively TRBD1 or TRBD2 (5 bases each). V shed 6 bases and J shed 2 bases, with 14 bases lying between them. Per the germline V gene, CDR1 is DFQATT and CDR2 is SNEGSKA (reference sequence). This CDR3 region has 13 residues.